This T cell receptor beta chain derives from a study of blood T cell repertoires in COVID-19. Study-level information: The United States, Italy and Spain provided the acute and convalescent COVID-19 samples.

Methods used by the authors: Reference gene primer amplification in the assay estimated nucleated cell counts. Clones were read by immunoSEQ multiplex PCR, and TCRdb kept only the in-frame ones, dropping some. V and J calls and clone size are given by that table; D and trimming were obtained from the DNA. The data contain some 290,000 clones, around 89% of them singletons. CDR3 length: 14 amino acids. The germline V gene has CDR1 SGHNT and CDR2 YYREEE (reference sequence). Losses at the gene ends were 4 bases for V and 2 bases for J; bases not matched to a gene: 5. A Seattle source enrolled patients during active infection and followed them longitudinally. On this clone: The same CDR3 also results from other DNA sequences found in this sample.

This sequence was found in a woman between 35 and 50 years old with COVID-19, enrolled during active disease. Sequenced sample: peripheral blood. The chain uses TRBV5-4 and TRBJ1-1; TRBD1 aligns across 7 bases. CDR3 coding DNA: TGTGCCAGCAGCCGGGGACAGTCTAACACTGAAGCTTTCTTT. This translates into CASSRGQSNTEAFF. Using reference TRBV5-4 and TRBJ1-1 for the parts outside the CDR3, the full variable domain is ETGVTQSPTHLIKTRGQQVTLRCSSQSGHNTVSWYQQALGQGPQFIFQYYREEENGRGNFPPRFSGLQFPNYSSELNVNALELDDSALYLCASSRGQSNTEAFFGQGTRLTVV.